Detailed here is one T cell receptor beta chain. This clonotype was counted many times. Its binding antigen is unknown. No base quality values were provided; no much bigger clone lies one nucleotide off. The data are from a study of identical twins (dated by TCRdb to 2016 to 2018). Regarding the study in general: The study deep-sequenced TCR alpha and beta repertoires from monozygotic twins, unrelated adults of various ages and cord blood to test whether fetal clonotypes persist. To rule out contamination, the twin experiments were replicated at different times with different library preparation protocols. The study at large found these results: Invariant T cells such as MAIT and iNKT could partly confound zero-insertion analyses, though diverse VJ usage argued against this for most clonotypes. Because the same donors could not be followed over many years, the conclusions depended on cross-sectional statistical analysis. Out-of-frame TCR alpha sharing in monozygotic twins was systematically underestimated by recombination models, whereas sharing between unrelated individuals was in agreement with the recombination models. Compared with coincidental sharing between unrelated individuals, out-of-frame TCR alpha sequences shared between twins had an excess of sequences with low generation probability. In beta out-of-frame sequences, excess twin sharing was weaker, because having fewer shared sequences lowered the signal-to-noise ratio. Fewer insertions were carried by abundant cord blood beta clonotypes; a weaker similar trend was observed in young adult naive repertoires, while no such trend was observed in memory repertoires.

Only healthy Caucasian donors were included. Three pairs of female monozygotic twins, all aged 18 to 29 years, were included in the twin cohort. Positive isolation kits from Invitrogen were used to isolate the CD4+ and CD8+ T cell populations. The library was prepared using 5' RACE. The listed sequencing device is Illumina HiSeq 2000. Template switching added a universal primer binding site, and the final cDNA carried a unique molecular identifier that allowed TCR cDNA molecules to be counted accurately. First-strand cDNA for TCR alpha and beta chains was synthesized from specific primers in the conserved constant-segment region. To control for contamination, every cDNA library carried two barcodes: a SMART-Mk sample barcode plus Illumina barcodes. Two successive PCR steps introduced TruSeq adapter sequences along with Illumina sample barcodes. Sequencing of the TCR alpha and beta cDNA libraries was done on the Illumina HiSeq platform using custom primers. On the study's bioinformatics: Raw reads were processed with MiGEC to extract unique molecular identifiers, and MiXCR was used to determine CDR3 positions. Recombination models were inferred per individual with the repgenHMM and IGoR tools using an EM algorithm. The tcR package in R was used for shared clonotype analysis, with sharing normalized by the product of cloneset sizes. To study raw recombination free of thymic and clonal selection effects, out-of-frame nonproductive sequences were analyzed. TCRdb reworked the public reads: Q25 trimming with fastp, MiXCR clone assembly, productive beta chains retained. Identical CDR3 protein sequences are pooled into one entry, listed with their most common genes and DNA. The V and J calls and clone size are TCRdb's, not the authors'. Here the sample has about 460,000 distinct CDR3 sequences; 14% occur a single time. The leading ten clones occupy about 0.52% of the sample.

Unmatched junction bases come to 3, with V trimmed by 1 base and J by 5 bases. From its cysteine to its phenylalanine, the CDR3 spans 15 amino acids. Just the 45-base CDR3 DNA is kept, in frame starting at base 1. In the germline V gene, CDR1 corresponds to SGHRS and CDR2 to YFSETQ. This sample also belongs to another study, concerning yellow fever vaccine responses in identical twins. From that second study: The T cell response to vaccination in identical twins was reported by the authors to appear partly convergent and partly personalized. In the study, vaccine-responding T cell clones were precisely tracked in identical twins.

The sequence was collected from a woman aged 18 to 35 in good health. The rearrangement joined TRBV5-1 to TRBJ2-2; 9 junctional bases match TRBD1. Sequenced material: CD4+ T cells sorted from blood. The CDR3 loop reads CASSLKTGGTGELFF. The DNA reads TGCGCCAGCAGCTTGAAGACAGGGGGTACCGGGGAGCTGTTTTTT.